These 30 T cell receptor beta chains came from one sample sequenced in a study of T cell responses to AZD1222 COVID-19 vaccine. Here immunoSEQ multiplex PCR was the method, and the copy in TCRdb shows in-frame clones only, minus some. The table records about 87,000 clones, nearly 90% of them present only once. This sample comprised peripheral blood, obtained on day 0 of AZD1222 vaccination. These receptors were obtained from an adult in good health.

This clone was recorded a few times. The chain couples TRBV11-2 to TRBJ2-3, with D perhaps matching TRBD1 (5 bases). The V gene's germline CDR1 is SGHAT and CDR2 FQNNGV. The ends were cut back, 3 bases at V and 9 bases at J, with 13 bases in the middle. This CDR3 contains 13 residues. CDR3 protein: CASSLDRWGTQYF. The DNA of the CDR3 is TGTGCCAGCAGCTTGGACCGCTGGGGCACGCAGTATTTT.

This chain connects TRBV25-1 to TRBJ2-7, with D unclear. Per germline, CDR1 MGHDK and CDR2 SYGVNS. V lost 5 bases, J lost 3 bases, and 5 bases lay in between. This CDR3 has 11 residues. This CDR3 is CASSHSYEQYF. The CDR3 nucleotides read TGTGCCAGCAGTCACAGCTACGAGCAGTACTTC.

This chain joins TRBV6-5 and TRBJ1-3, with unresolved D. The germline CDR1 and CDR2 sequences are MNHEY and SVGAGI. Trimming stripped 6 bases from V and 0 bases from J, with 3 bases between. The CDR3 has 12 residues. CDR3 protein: CASSNSGNTIYF. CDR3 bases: TGTGCCAGCAGCAACTCTGGAAACACCATATATTTT.

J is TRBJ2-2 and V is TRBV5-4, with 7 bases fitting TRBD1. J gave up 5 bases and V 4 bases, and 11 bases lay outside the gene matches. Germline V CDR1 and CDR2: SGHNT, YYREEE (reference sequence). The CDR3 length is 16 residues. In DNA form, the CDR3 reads TGTGCCAGCAGCCCGATTGGACAGGTGGGAACCGGGGAGCTGTTTTTT. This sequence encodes CASSPIGQVGTGELFF.

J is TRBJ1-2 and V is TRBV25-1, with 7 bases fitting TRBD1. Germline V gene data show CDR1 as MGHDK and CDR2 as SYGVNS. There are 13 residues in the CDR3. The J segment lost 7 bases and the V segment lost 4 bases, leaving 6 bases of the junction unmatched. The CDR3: CASSATGYGGYTF. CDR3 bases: TGTGCCAGCAGTGCGACAGGGTACGGTGGCTACACCTTC.

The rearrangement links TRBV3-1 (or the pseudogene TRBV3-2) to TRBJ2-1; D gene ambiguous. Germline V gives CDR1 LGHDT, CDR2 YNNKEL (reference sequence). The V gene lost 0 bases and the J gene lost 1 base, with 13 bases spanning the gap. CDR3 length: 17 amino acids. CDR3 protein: CASSQDIPQESYNEQFF. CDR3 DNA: TGTGCCAGCAGCCAAGATATCCCGCAAGAATCCTACAATGAGCAGTTCTTC.

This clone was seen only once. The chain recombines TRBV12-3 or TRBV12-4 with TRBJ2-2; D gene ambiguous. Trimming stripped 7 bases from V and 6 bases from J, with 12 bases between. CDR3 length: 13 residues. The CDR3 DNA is TGTGCCAGCAAGCTAGGATTCTCCGGGGAGCTGTTTTTT. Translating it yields CASKLGFSGELFF.

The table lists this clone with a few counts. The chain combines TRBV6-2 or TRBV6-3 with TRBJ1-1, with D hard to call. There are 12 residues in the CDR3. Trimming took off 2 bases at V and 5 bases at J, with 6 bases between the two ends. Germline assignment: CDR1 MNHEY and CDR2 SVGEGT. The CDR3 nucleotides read TGTGCCAGCAGTTACCCTCTAACTGAAGCTTTCTTT. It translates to CASSYPLTEAFF.

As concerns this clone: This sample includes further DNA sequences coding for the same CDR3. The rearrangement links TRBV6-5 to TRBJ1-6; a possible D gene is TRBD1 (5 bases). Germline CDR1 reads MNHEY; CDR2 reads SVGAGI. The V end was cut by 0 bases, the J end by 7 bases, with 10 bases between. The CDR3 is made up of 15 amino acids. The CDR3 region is CASSYSYRDNSPLHF. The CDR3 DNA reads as TGTGCCAGCAGTTACTCGTACCGGGACAATTCACCCCTCCACTTT.

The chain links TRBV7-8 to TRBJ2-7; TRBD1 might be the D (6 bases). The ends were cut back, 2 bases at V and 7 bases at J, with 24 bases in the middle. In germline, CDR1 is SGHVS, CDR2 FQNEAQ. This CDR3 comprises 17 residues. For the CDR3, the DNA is TGTGCCAGCAGCTTAAGGGGCATGGGGGCGGGCCCATGGGAGCAGTACTTC. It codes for CASSLRGMGAGPWEQYF.

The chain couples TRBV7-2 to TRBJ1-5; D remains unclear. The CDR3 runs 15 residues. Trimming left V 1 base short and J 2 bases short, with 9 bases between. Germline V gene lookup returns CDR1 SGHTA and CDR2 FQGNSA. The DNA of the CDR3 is TGTGCCAGCAGCTTAGGGTACGGGGGCAATCAGCCCCAGCATTTT. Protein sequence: CASSLGYGGNQPQHF.

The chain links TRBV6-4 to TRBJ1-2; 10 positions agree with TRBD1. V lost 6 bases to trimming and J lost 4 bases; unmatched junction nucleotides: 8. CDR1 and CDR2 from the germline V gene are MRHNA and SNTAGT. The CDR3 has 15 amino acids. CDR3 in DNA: TGTGCCAGCAGGTTGACAGGGGGCAGGGGCTATGGCTACACCTTC. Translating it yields CASRLTGGRGYGYTF.

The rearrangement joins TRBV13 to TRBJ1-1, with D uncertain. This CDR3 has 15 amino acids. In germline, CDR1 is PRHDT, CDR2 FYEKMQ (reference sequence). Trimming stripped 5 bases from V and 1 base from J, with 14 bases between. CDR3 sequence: CASSLRPPGNTEAFF. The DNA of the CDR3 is TGTGCCAGCAGCCTGCGACCCCCGGGGAACACTGAAGCTTTCTTT.

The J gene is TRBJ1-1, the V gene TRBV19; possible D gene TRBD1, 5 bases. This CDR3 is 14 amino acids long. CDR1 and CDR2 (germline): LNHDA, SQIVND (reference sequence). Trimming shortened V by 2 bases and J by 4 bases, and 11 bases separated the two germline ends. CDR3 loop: CASSIRQGSTEAFF. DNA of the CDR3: TGTGCCAGTAGTATACGTCAGGGAAGCACTGAAGCTTTCTTT.

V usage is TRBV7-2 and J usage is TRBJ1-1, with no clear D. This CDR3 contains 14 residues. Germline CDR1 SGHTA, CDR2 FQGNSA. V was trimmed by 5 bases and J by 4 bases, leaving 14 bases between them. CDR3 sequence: CASSNRGVGTEAFF. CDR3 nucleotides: TGTGCCAGCAGCAACCGTGGTGTGGGCACTGAAGCTTTCTTT.

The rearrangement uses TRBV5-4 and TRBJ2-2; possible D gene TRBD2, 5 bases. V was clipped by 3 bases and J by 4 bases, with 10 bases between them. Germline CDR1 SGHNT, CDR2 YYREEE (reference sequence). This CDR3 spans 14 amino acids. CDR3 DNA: TGTGCCAGCAGCTCCACTAGGTTCACCGGGGAGCTGTTTTTT. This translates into CASSSTRFTGELFF.

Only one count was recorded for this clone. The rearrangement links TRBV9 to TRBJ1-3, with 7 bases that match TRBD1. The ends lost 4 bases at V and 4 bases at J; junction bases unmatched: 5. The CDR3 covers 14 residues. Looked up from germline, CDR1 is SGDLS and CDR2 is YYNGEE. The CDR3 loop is CASSFGTVGNTIYF. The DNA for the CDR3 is TGTGCCAGCAGCTTCGGGACAGTGGGAAACACCATATATTTT.

This CDR3 reads CASSVDTGSSYEQYF. CDR3 bases: TGTGCCAGCAGCGTCGATACGGGATCCTCCTACGAGCAGTACTTC. The V and J genes are TRBV9 and TRBJ2-7, with a possible D match to TRBD2 (5 bases). The V gene's germline CDR1 is SGDLS and CDR2 YYNGEE. The CDR3 has 15 residues. V was shortened by 2 bases and J by 0 bases, with 12 bases between the two germline ends.

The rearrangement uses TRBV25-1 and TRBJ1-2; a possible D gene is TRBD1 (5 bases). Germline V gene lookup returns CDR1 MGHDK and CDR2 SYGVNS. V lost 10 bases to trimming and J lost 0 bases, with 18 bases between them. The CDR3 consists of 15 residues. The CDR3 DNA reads TGTGCCACCCGCCCCCGGGGGGTTCCTAACTATGGCTACACCTTC. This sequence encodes CATRPRGVPNYGYTF.

CDR3 DNA: TGTGCCAGCAGCTCCACCCGGGACAGGGGAAGCTATGGCTACACCTTC. It yields the protein CASSSTRDRGSYGYTF. V and J are TRBV7-2 and TRBJ1-2; 10 nucleotides match TRBD1. J gave up 4 bases and V 4 bases, and 9 bases lay outside the gene matches. The germline CDR1 and CDR2 sequences are SGHTA and FQGNSA. This CDR3 is 16 amino acids long.

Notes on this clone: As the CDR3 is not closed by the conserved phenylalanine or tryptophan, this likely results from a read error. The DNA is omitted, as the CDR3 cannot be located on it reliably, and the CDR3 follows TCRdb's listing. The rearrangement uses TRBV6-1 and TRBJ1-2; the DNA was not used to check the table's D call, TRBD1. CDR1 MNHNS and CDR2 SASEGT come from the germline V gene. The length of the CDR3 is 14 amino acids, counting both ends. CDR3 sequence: CASSEDPRTAVKLL.

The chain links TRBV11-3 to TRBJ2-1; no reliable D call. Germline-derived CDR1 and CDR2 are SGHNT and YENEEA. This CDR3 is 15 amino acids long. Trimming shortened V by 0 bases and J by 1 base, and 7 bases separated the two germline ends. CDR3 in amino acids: CASSLDGYSYNEQFF. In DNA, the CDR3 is TGTGCCAGCAGCTTAGATGGGTATTCCTACAATGAGCAGTTCTTC.

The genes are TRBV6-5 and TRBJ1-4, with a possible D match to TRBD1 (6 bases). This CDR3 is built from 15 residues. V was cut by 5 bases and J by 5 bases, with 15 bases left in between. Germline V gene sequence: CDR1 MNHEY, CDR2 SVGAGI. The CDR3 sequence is CASSPGGRSNEKLFF. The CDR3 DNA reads TGTGCCAGCAGTCCTGGGGGCAGATCGAATGAAAAACTGTTTTTT.

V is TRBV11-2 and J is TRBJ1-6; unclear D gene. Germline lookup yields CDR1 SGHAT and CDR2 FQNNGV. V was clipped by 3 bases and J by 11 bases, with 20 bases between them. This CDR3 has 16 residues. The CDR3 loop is CASSFDQLGRAAPLHF. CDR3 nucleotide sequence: TGTGCCAGCAGCTTCGATCAGTTGGGCCGCGCGGCACCCCTCCACTTT.

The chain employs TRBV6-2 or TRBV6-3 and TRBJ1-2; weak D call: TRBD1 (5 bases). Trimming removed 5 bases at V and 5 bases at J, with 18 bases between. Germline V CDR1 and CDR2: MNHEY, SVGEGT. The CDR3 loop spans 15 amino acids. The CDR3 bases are TGTGCCAGCAGTCAATCCGCTCGACAGCTGTATGGCTACACCTTC. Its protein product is CASSQSARQLYGYTF.

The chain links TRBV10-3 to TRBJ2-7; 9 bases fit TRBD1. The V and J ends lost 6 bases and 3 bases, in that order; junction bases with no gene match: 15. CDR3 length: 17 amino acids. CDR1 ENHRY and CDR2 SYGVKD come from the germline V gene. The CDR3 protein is CAISLAGTGKEDYEQYF. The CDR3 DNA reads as TGTGCCATCAGCCTAGCCGGGACAGGGAAGGAGGACTACGAGCAGTACTTC.

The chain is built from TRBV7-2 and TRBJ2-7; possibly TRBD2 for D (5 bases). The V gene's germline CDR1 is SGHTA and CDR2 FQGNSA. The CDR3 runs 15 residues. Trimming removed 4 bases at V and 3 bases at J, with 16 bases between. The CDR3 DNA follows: TGTGCCAGCAGCTCTGGGAGTTTCGGAGGCTACGAGCAGTACTTC. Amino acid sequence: CASSSGSFGGYEQYF. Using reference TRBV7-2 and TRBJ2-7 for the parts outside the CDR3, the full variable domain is GAGVSQSPSNKVTEKGKDVELRCDPISGHTALYWYRQSLGQGLEFLIYFQGNSAPDKSGLPSDRFSAERTGGSVSTLTIQRTQQEDSAVYLCASSSGSFGGYEQYFGPGTRLTVT.

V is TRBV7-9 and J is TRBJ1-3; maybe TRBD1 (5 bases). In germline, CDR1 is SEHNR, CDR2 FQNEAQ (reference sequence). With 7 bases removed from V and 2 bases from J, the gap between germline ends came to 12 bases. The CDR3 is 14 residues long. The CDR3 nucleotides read TGTGCCAGCAACCTCATGACAGCTGGAAACACCATATATTTT. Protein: CASNLMTAGNTIYF.

CDR3 sequence reads: CAIWETGIREQYF. The CDR3 nucleotides read TGTGCCATCTGGGAGACAGGGATCCGCGAGCAGTACTTC. The chain carries TRBV10-3 and TRBJ2-7, with 7 bases aligning to TRBD1. Germline lookup yields CDR1 ENHRY and CDR2 SYGVKD. CDR3 size: 13 residues. J was trimmed by 6 bases and V by 8 bases; bases with no gene match: 10.

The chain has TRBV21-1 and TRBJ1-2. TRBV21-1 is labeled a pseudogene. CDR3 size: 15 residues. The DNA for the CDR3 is TGTGCCAGCAGCCCTCCGGAGGTCAGGGAGGTCGGCTACACCTTC. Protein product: CASSPPEVREVGYTF.